This TCR beta chain is from a study of cytotoxic CD8 clonotypes in ibrutinib-treated CLL (dated by TCRdb to the early 2020s). Background on the whole study: The cohort included roughly 15 treatment-naive and about a dozen relapsed/refractory patients; under 18 were IGHV unmutated. An average of 255,043 productive templates and tens of thousands of productive rearrangements was obtained per sample. Patients were still on ibrutinib when every remission and progressive disease sample was collected. Cryopreserved peripheral blood mononuclear cells were obtained prior to treatment, at the time of response, and at either disease progression or sustained remission. Longitudinal samples were obtainable from about 30% of the roughly 90 participants in the trial. Response samples were taken after a median of approximately a year on treatment, ranging from roughly 6 to 36 months. Partial responses were observed in some 24 patients and complete responses in 2; after a median follow-up of about 69 months, remission was maintained in 14 patients and progression was observed in about twelve.

What the time point label conveys for this sample: 12 to 13 months on ibrutinib. For TCR beta library preparation, approximately 2 micrograms of genomic DNA were extracted from the cryopreserved PBMCs. High-throughput TCR beta sequencing was performed on longitudinal blood samples from CLL patients receiving ibrutinib monotherapy. The patients took part in an open-label, single-center phase 2 trial of ibrutinib monotherapy. CDR1 and CDR2 are read off the germline V gene as SGHDN and FVKESK. V drops 1 base and J drops 3 bases, leaving 7 bases in between. Measured from the cysteine to the phenylalanine, the CDR3 is 13 residues long. Only the CDR3 DNA is retained, 39 bases long and in frame from the first base. In regard to this clone: Its cognate antigen has yet to be identified. Within one base of it there is no much larger clone, and no base qualities were kept.

On the study overall, not on this receptor specifically: Sampling times were not matched between sustained-remission and progressing patients, and lymph node repertoires were not studied. At ibrutinib response clonality went up, during sustained remission it held steady, and at progression it dropped back toward baseline. Public clonotypes were rare and either shrank or stayed stable during treatment, and the rise in clonality at ibrutinib response reflected expansion of private clonotypes. Baseline clonality was found to be higher than that of age-matched healthy donors and was strongly correlated with circulating CD8+ T-cell counts.

The goal of deep resolution MiSeq sequencing was a depth between 1 in 1 million and 1 in 200,000 T cells, and coverage averaged 10x per clonotype. TCR beta libraries were generated with the immunoSEQ hsTCRB Kit. Under the source paper's analysis protocol: Data were analyzed with ImmunoSEQ Data Assistant and ImmunoSEQ Analyzer, with V, D and J genes assigned per IMGT definitions. Clonality, which ranges from 0 to 1, was calculated by subtracting the normalized Shannon entropy of productive rearrangement frequencies from one. Public clonotype analysis was restricted to overrepresented clonotypes comprising at least 0.05% of each patient's repertoire. Repertoires from some 13 age-matched healthy donors in immuneACCESS were used as clonality controls. As stored in TCRdb, this immuneACCESS dataset retains in-frame rearrangements with V and J assigned. A fraction of the clones does not appear; measured against another copy, unresolved V genes explain less than half of the discrepancy, and the remainder lacks a known reason. The DNA gave D and trimming, while V, J and clone size come from that table. The sample table lists around 70,000 clones, over 75% of them with a count of one. Roughly 3% of the sample is in the top ten clones.

The chain couples TRBV14 to TRBJ2-7; no confident D gene assignment can be made. The sample here was PBMCs, taken after 12 months of ibrutinib treatment. The TCR sequence derives from a human donor with chronic lymphocytic leukemia. Here the CDR3 is given as CASSQAANYEQYF. Here is the DNA: TGTGCCAGCAGCCAAGCGGCAAACTACGAGCAGTACTTC.